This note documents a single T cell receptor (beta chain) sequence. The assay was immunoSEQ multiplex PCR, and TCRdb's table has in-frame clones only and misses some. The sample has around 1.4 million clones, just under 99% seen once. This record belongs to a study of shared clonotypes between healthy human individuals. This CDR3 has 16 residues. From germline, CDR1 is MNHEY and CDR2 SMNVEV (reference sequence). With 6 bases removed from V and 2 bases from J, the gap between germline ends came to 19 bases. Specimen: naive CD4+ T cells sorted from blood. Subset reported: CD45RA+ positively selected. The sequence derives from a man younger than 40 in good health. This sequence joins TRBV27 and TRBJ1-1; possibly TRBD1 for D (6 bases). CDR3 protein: CASSKDDRIVNTEAFF. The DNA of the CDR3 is TGTGCCAGCAGCAAAGATGACAGGATTGTTAACACTGAAGCTTTCTTT.